This is a list of T cell receptor beta chains from one sample in a study of shared clonotypes between healthy human individuals. Measured with immunoSEQ multiplex PCR; TCRdb has only the in-frame clones, and not every one. The sample records some 1,900,000 clones, about 95% being singletons. The source material was naive CD8+ T cells sorted from blood. All receptors derive from a man between 18 and 29 years old in good health. Each CDR3 is given without its conserved first and last residue. The order of the fields is CDR3 length, V gene, J gene, D gene, CDR3 protein. A D gene is named only where the DNA matches it firmly.

>16|TRBV15|TRBJ1-2|TRBD1
ATSSDRGLKGARDGYT
>14|TRBV4-1|TRBJ2-5|TRBD1
ASSPQDRGVQETQY
>11|TRBV5-4|TRBJ1-1|.
ASSLDEDTEAF
>13|TRBV4-2|TRBJ2-7|.
ASSLRAADYYEQY
>11|TRBV7-9|TRBJ2-1|.
ASLTPAGDEQF
>15|TRBV15|TRBJ2-3|.
ATSRDLGVTSTDTQY
>10|TRBV27|TRBJ2-7|.
ASRPNSYEQY
>16|TRBV27|TRBJ2-3|TRBD2
ASSLLGLAGGITDTQY
>12|TRBV9|TRBJ2-1|.
ASSVGGSTHEQF
>12|TRBV5-6|TRBJ2-7|.
ASSFGTAFSEQY
>14|TRBV4-3|TRBJ2-7|TRBD1
ASSQGTGGAPYEQY
>13|TRBV7-9|TRBJ2-3|TRBD1
ASSIDRGGTDTQY
>12|TRBV27|TRBJ1-4|.
ASSVIGTNEKLF